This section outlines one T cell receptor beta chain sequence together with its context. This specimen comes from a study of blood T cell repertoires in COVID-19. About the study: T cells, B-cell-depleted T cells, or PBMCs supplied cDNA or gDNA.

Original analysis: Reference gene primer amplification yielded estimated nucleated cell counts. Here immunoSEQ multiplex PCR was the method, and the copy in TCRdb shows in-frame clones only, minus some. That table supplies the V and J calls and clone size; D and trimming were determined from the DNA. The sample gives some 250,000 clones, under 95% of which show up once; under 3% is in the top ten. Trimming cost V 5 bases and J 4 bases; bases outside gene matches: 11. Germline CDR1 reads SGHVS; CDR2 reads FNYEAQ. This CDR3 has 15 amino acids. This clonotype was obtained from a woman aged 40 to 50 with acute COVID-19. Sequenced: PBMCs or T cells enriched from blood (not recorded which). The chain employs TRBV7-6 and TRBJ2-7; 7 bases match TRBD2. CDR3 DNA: TGTGCCAGCAGCCCCGCCCGGGAGGCAACTTACGAGCAGTACTTC. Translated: CASSPAREATYEQYF.